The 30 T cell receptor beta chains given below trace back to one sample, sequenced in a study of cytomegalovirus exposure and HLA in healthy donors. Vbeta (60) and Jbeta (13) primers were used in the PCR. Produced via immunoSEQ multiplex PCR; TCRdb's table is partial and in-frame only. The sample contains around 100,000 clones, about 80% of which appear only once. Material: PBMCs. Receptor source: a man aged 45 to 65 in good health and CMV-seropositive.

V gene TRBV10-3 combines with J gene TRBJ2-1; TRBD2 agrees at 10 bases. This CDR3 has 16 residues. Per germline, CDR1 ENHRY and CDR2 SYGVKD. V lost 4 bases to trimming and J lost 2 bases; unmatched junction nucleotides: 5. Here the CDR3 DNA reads TGTGCCATCAGTGGGCTGAGCGGGAGGGCCTACAATGAGCAGTTCTTC. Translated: CAISGLSGRAYNEQFF.

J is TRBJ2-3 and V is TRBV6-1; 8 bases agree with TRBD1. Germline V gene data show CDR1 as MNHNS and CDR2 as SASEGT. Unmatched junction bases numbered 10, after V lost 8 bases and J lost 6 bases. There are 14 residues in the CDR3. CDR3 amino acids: CASGITTGADTQYF. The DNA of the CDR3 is TGTGCCAGCGGAATAACGACAGGGGCGGATACGCAGTATTTT.

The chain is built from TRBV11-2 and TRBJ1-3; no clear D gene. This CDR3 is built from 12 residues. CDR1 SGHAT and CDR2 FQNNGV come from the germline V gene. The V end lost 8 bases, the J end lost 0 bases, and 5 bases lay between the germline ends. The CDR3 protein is CASESSGNTIYF. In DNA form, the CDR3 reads TGTGCCAGCGAGTCCTCTGGAAACACCATATATTTT.

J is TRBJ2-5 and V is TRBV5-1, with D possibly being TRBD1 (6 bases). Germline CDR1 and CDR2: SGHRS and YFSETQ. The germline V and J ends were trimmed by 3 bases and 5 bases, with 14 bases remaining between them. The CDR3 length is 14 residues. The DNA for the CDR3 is TGCGCCAGCAGCTCCTTGGACAGTGCGGAGACCCAGTACTTC. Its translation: CASSSLDSAETQYF.

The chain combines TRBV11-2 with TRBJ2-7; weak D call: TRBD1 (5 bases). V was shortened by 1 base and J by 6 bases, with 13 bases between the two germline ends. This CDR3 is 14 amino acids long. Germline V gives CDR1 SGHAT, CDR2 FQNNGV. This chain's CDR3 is CASSLGPGSGEQYF. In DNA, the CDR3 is TGTGCCAGCAGCTTAGGCCCAGGGTCGGGCGAGCAGTACTTC.

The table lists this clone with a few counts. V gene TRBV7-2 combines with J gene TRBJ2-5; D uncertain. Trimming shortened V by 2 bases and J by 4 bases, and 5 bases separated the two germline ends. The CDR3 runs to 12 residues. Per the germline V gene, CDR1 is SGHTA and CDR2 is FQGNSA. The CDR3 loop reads CASSLLVETQYF. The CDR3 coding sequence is TGTGCCAGCAGCTTACTAGTAGAGACCCAGTACTTC.

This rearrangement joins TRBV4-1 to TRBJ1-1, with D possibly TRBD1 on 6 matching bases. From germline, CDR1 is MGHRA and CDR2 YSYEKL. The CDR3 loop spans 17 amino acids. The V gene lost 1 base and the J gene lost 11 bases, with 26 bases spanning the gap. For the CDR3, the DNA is TGCGCCAGCAGCCAAGTAGTAATTCAGGGAGGGGGTAACCGTGCTTTCTTT. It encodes CASSQVVIQGGGNRAFF.

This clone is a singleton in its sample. The CDR3 sequence: CSAPQGYEQYF. CDR3 sequence (DNA): TGCAGTGCTCCGCAGGGGTACGAGCAGTACTTC. The V call is TRBV20-1, the J call TRBJ2-7, with D possibly being TRBD1 (6 bases). CDR1 and CDR2 from the germline V gene are DFQATT and SNEGSKA (reference sequence). The CDR3 is 11 residues long. V lost 5 bases and J 4 bases, leaving 9 bases between the germline ends.

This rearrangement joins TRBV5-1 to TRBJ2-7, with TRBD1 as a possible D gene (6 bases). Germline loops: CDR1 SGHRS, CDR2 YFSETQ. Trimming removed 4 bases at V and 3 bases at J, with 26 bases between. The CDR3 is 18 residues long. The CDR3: CASSVGFLTGLLGYEQYF. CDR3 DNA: TGCGCCAGCAGCGTGGGATTTCTCACAGGGTTATTAGGCTACGAGCAGTACTTC.

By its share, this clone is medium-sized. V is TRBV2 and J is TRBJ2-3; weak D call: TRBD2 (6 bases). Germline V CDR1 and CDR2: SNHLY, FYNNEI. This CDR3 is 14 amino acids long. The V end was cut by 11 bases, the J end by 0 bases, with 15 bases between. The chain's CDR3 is CAVSAGTSTDTQYF. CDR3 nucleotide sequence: TGTGCCGTTTCGGCGGGGACGAGCACAGATACGCAGTATTTT.

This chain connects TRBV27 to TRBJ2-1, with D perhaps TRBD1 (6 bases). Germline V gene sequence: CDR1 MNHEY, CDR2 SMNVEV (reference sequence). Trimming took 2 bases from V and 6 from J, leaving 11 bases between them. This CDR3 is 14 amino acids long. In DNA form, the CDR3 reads TGTGCCAGCAGTTTAGGGACACTTATCAATGAGCAGTTCTTC. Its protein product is CASSLGTLINEQFF.

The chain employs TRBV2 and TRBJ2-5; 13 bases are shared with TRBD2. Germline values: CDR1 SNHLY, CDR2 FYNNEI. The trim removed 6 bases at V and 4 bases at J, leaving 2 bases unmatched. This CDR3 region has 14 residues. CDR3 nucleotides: TGTGCCAGCAGACTAGCGGGGGGGAGAGAGACCCAGTACTTC. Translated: CASRLAGGRETQYF.

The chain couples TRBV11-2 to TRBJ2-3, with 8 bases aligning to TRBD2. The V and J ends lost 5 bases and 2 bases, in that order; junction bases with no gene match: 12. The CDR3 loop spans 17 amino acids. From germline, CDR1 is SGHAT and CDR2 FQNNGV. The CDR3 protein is CASSLRGGTHPTDTQYF. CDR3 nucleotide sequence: TGTGCCAGCAGCCTCCGGGGGGGGACTCATCCCACAGATACGCAGTATTTT. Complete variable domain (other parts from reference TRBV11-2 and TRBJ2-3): EAGVAQSPRYKIIEKRQSVAFWCNPISGHATLYWYQQILGQGPKLLIQFQNNGVVDDSQLPKDRFSAERLKGVDSTLKIQPAKLEDSAVYLCASSLRGGTHPTDTQYFGPGTRLTVL.

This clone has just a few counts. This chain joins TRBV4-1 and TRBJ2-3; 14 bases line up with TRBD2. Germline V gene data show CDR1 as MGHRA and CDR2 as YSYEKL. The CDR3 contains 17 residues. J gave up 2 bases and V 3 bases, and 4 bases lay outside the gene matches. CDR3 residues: CASSQATSGGDTDTQYF. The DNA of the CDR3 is TGCGCCAGCAGCCAGGCGACTAGCGGGGGGGACACAGATACGCAGTATTTT.

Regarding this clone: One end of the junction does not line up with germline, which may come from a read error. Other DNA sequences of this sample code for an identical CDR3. CDR3 nucleotides: TGTGCCACCAGTAGAGATTCGACAGGGGTTAGAGGCTACACCTTC. The encoded protein is CATSRDSTGVRGYTF. This chain joins TRBV15 and TRBJ1-2; 8 bases agree with TRBD1. This CDR3 contains 15 residues. CDR1 is LNHNV and CDR2 is YYDKDF in the germline V gene (reference sequence).

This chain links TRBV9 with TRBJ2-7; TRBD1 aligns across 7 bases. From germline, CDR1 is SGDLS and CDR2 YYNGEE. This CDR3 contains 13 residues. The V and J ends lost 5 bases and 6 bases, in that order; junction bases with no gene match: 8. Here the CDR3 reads CASSEGALGEQYF. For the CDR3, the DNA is TGTGCCAGCAGTGAGGGGGCCCTCGGCGAGCAGTACTTC.

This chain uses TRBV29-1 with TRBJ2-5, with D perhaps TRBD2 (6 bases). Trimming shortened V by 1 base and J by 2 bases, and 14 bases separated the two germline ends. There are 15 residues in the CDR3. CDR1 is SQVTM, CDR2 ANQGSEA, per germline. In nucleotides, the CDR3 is TGCAGCGTTGAAGTGTTAGCGGACGTACAAGAGACCCAGTACTTC. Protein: CSVEVLADVQETQYF. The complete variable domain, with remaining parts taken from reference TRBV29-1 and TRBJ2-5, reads SAVISQKPSRDICQRGTSLTIQCQVDSQVTMMFWYRQQPGQSLTLIATANQGSEATYESGFVIDKFPISRPNLTFSTLTVSNMSPEDSSIYLCSVEVLADVQETQYFGPGTRLLVL.

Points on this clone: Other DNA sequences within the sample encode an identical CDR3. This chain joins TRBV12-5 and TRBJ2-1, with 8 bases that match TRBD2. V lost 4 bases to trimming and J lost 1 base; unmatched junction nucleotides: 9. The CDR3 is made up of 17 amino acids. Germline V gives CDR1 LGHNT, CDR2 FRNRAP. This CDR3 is CASGSSSGSRSYNEQFF. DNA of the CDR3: TGTGCTAGTGGTTCATCCAGCGGGAGTCGGTCCTACAATGAGCAGTTCTTC. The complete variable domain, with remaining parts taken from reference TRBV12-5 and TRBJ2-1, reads DARVTQTPRHKVTEMGQEVTMRCQPILGHNTVFWYRQTMMQGLELLAYFRNRAPLDDSGMPKDRFSAEMPDATLATLKIQPSEPRDSAVYFCASGSSSGSRSYNEQFFGPGTRLTVL.

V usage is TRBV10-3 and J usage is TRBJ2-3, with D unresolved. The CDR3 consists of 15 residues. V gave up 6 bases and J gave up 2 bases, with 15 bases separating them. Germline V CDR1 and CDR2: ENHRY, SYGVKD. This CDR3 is CAISQSLADTDTQYF. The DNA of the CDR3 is TGTGCCATCAGCCAATCCCTGGCGGACACAGATACGCAGTATTTT.

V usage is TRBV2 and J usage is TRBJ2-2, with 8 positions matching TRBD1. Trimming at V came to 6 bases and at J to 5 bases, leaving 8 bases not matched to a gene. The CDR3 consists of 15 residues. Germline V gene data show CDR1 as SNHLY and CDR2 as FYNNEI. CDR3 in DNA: TGTGCCAGCAGACCAGGACAGGGCGGAACCGGGGAGCTGTTTTTT. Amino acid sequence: CASRPGQGGTGELFF.

The CDR3, as DNA: TGCGCCAGCAGCTTGGCAGGGCCCGGGGCCAACGTCCTGACTTTC. Amino acids: CASSLAGPGANVLTF. The chain links TRBV5-1 to TRBJ2-6; weak D call: TRBD1 (5 bases). Trimming removed 0 bases at V and 4 bases at J, with 8 bases between. From germline, CDR1 is SGHRS and CDR2 YFSETQ. This CDR3 comprises 15 residues. The full variable domain, rest sourced from reference TRBV5-1 and TRBJ2-6, is KAGVTQTPRYLIKTRGQQVTLSCSPISGHRSVSWYQQTPGQGLQFLFEYFSETQRNKGNFPGRFSGRQFSNSRSEMNVSTLELGDSALYLCASSLAGPGANVLTFGAGSRLTVL.

The CDR3 is CASSDRVGMNTEAFF. DNA of the CDR3: TGTGCCAGCAGTGACAGGGTAGGAATGAACACTGAAGCTTTCTTT. The V gene is TRBV6-1, the J gene TRBJ1-1; tentative D call: TRBD1 (5 bases). The V end lost 3 bases, the J end lost 0 bases, and 11 bases lay between the germline ends. In germline, CDR1 is MNHNS, CDR2 SASEGT. The CDR3 runs to 15 residues.

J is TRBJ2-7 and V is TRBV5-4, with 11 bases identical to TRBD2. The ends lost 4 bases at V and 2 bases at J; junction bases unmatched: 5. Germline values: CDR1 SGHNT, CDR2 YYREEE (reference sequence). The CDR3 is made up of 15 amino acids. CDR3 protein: CASSVDSGGAYEQYF. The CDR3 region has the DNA TGTGCCAGCAGCGTAGATAGCGGGGGGGCCTACGAGCAGTACTTC.

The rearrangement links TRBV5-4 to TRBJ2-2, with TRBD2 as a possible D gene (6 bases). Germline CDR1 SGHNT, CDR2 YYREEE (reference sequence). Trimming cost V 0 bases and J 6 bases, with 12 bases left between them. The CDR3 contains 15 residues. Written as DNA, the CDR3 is TGTGCCAGCAGCTTGGGGCTAGCGCAGGCCGGGGAGCTGTTTTTT. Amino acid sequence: CASSLGLAQAGELFF.

CDR3 sequence: CASSESRSPGYGYTF. The CDR3 nucleotides are TGCGCCAGCAGTGAGTCGAGATCCCCGGGGTATGGCTACACCTTC. The rearrangement uses TRBV10-1 and TRBJ1-2; no definite D call. Looked up from germline, CDR1 is WNHNN and CDR2 is SYGVQD (reference sequence). The CDR3 covers 15 residues. Trimming removed 0 bases at V and 5 bases at J, with 13 bases between.

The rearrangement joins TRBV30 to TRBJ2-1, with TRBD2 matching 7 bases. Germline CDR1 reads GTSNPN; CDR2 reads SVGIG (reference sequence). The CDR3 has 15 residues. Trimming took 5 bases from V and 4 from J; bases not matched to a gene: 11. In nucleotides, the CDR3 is TGTGCCTGGGGGAAAGGGCTAGCGGATTACAATGAGCAGTTCTTC. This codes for CAWGKGLADYNEQFF.

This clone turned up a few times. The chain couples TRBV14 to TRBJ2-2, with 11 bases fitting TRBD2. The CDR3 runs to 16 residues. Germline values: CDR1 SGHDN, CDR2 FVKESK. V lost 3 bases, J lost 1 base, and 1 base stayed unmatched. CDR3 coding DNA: TGTGCCAGCAGCCACCTAGCGGGAGGGAACACCGGGGAGCTGTTTTTT. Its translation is CASSHLAGGNTGELFF.

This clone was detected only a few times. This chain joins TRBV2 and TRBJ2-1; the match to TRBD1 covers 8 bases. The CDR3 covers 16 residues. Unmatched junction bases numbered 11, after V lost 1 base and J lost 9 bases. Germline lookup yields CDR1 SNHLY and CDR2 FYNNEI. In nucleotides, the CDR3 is TGTGCCAGCAGTGAAGGGAAGGGCAGGGGGCGGGGTGAGCAGTTCTTC. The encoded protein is CASSEGKGRGRGEQFF. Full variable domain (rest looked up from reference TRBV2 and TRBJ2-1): EPEVTQTPSHQVTQMGQEVILRCVPISNHLYFYWYRQILGQKVEFLVSFYNNEISEKSEIFDDQFSVERPDGSNFTLKIRSTKLEDSAMYFCASSEGKGRGRGEQFFGPGTRLTVL.

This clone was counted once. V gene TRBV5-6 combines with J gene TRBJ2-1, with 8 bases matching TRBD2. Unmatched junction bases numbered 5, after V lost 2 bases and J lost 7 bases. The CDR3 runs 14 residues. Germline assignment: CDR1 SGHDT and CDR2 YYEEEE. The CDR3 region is CASSLGLAVNEQFF. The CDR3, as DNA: TGTGCCAGCAGCTTAGGACTAGCTGTTAATGAGCAGTTCTTC.

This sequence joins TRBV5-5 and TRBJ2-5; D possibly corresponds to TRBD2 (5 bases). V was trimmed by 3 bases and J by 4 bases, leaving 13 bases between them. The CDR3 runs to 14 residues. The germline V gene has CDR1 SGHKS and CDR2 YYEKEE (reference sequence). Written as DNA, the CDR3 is TGTGCCAGCAGCTGGGGAGTCATGGGAGAGACCCAGTACTTC. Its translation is CASSWGVMGETQYF.